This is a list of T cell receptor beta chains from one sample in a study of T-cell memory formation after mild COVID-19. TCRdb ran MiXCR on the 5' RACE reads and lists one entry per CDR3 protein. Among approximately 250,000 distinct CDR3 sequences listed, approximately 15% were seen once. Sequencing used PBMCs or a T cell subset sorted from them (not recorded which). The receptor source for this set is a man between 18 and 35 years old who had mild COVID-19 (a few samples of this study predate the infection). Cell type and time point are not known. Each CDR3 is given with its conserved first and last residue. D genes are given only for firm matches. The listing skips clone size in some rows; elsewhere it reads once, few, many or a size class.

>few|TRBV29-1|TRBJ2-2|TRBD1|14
TGCAGCGCCGTGGGACAGGGAAGGACCGGGGAGCTGTTTTTT
CSAVGQGRTGELFF
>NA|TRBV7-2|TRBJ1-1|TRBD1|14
TGTGCCAGCAAACCGGGACAGGGACTCACTGAAGCTTTCTTT
CASKPGQGLTEAFF
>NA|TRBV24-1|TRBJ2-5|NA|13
TGTGCCACCATTGAAAATTTCCAAGAGACCCAGTACTTC
CATIENFQETQYF
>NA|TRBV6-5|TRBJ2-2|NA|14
TGTGCCAGCAGCGACCGCTTAGGCACCGGGGAGCTGTTTTTT
CASSDRLGTGELFF
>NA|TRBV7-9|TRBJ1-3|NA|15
TGTGCCAGCGGAGGGCGGGGGAGCTCTGGAAACACCATATATTTT
CASGGRGSSGNTIYF
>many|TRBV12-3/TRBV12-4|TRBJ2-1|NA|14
TGTGCCAGCAGCAGGGACTTGGTATTGAATGAGCAGTTCTTC
CASSRDLVLNEQFF
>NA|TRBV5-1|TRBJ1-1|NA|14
TGCGCCAGCAGCCTATCGGCCCAGAACACTGAAGCTTTCTTT
CASSLSAQNTEAFF
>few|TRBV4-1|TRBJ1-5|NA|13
TGCGCCAGCAGCCAAGATGACTTACAGCCCCAGCATTTT
CASSQDDLQPQHF
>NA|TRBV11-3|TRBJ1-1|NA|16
TGTGCCAGCAGCTCAGGGGCCGCAGGGGCTGGGACTGAAGCTTTCTTT
CASSSGAAGAGTEAFF
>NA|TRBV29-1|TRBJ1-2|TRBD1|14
TGCAGCGTGGGAGGGACAGCGGTTAACTATGGCTACACCTTC
CSVGGTAVNYGYTF
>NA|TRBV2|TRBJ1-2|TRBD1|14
TGTGCCAGCAGGAGGCTGGGCGGGACAGAATACTACACCTTC
CASRRLGGTEYYTF
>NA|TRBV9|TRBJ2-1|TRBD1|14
TGTGCCAGCAGCGCAACGGGACAGTACAATGAGCAGTTCTTC
CASSATGQYNEQFF
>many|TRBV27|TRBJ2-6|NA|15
TGTGCCAGCAGTTTCACAGTCTCTGGGGCCAACGTCCTGACTTTC
CASSFTVSGANVLTF
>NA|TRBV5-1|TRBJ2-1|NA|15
TGCGCCAGCAAGGTACAGGGAAACTCCTACAATGAGCAGTTCTTC
CASKVQGNSYNEQFF
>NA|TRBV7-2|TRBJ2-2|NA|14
TGTGCCAGCATCCCTAAGGCCGACACCGGGGAGCTGTTTTTT
CASIPKADTGELFF
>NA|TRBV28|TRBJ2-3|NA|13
TGTGCCAGCAGCATTGCCCAAACAGATACGCAGTATTTT
CASSIAQTDTQYF
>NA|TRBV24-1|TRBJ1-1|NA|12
TGTGCCACCAGTGAAGCTAACACTGAAGCTTTCTTT
CATSEANTEAFF
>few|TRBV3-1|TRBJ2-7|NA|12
TGTGCCAGCAGCGCATCCAGCCGCGAGCAGTACTTC
CASSASSREQYF
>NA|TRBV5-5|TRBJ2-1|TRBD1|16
TGTGCCAGCAGCGCACCGGGACAGCAGATCTACAATGAGCAGTTCTTC
CASSAPGQQIYNEQFF
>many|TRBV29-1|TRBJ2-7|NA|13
TGCAGCGTTCGACGGATTAGCTCCTACGAGCAGTACTTC
CSVRRISSYEQYF
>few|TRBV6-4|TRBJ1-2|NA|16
TGTGCCAGCAGTGACTCGTTTCCCCGGGGATTTGATGGCTACACCTTC
CASSDSFPRGFDGYTF
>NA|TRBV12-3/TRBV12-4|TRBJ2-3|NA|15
TGTGCCAGCACCCAGTATGCGGGCAGCACAGATACGCAGTATTTT
CASTQYAGSTDTQYF
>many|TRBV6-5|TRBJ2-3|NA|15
TGTGCCAGCAGTTACTCGTTGGGCCGCACAGATACGCAGTATTTT
CASSYSLGRTDTQYF
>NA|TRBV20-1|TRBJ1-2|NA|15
TGCAGTGCTAGAGTTAAGGGAGGGACACCCTATGGCTACACCTTC
CSARVKGGTPYGYTF
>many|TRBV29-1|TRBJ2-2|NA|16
TGCAGCGTCGCCGGGCTTGGGGGCCGGTTCACCGGGGAGCTGTTTTTT
CSVAGLGGRFTGELFF
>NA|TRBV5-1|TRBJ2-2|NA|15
TGCGCCAGCAGCTTGGTATACCAGGGGACCGGGGAGCTGTTTTTT
CASSLVYQGTGELFF
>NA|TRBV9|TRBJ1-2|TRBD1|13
TGTGCCAGCAGCGGAGGACAGGGAGTCAGCTACACCTTC
CASSGGQGVSYTF
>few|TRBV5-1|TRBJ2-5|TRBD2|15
TGCGCCAGCACCTTTAGCGGGCCGAGCCAAGAGACCCAGTACTTC
CASTFSGPSQETQYF
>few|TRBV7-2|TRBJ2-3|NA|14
TGTGCCAGTATCTTGGGACATAGCACAGATACGCAGTATTTT
CASILGHSTDTQYF
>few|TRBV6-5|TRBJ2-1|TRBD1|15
TGTGCCAGCGGCCCGCGACAGGGGTTGAGCAATGAGCAGTTCTTC
CASGPRQGLSNEQFF
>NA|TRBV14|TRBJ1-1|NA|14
TGTGCCAGCAGCCAAGGGGGGCCAGGGGTTGAAGCTTTCTTT
CASSQGGPGVEAFF
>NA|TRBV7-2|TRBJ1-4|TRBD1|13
TGTGCCAGCAGCTGGACAGGCAATGAAAAACTGTTTTTT
CASSWTGNEKLFF
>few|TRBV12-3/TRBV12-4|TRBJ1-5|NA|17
TGTGCCAGCAGTTTCCATGTGATGGGATTTAGCAATCAGCCCCAGCATTTT
CASSFHVMGFSNQPQHF
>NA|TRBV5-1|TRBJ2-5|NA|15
TGCGCCAGCAGCTTGGCCGGGACAAAGCAAGAGACCCAGTACTTC
CASSLAGTKQETQYF
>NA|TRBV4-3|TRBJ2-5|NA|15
TGCGCCAGCAGCCAATCAATGGGATACCAAGAGACCCAGTACTTC
CASSQSMGYQETQYF
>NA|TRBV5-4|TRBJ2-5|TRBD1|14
TGTGCCAGCAGCTTACAGGGGGCGGAAGAGACCCAGTACTTC
CASSLQGAEETQYF
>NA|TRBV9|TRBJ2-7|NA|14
TGTGCCAGCAGCGTAGCGAGGGAAGGCTACGAGCAGTACTTC
CASSVAREGYEQYF
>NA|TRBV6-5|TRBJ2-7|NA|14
TGTGCCAGCATGATCCGGGTGGGAACCTACGAGCAGTACTTC
CASMIRVGTYEQYF
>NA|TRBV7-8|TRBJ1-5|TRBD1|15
TGTGCCAGCAGCACAGACAGGGGGCGCGGTCAGCCCCAGCATTTT
CASSTDRGRGQPQHF
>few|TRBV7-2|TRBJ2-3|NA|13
TGTGCCAGCACCGGTGAGGGGGTAGATACGCAGTATTTT
CASTGEGVDTQYF
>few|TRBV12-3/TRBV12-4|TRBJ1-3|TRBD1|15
TGTGCCAGCAGCCGGACAGGGAACTCTGGAAACACCATATATTTT
CASSRTGNSGNTIYF
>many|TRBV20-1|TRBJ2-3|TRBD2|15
TGCAGTGCTAGAAACAGCGGGGGGGCGGGAGATACGCAGTATTTT
CSARNSGGAGDTQYF
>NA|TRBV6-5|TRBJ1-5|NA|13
TGTGCCAGCAGTTACTCGAAGGGTCAGCCCCAGCATTTT
CASSYSKGQPQHF
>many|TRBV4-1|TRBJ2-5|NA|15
TGCGCCAGCAGCCGAGTCTGGGGGGTTCGAGGGACCCAGTACTTC
CASSRVWGVRGTQYF